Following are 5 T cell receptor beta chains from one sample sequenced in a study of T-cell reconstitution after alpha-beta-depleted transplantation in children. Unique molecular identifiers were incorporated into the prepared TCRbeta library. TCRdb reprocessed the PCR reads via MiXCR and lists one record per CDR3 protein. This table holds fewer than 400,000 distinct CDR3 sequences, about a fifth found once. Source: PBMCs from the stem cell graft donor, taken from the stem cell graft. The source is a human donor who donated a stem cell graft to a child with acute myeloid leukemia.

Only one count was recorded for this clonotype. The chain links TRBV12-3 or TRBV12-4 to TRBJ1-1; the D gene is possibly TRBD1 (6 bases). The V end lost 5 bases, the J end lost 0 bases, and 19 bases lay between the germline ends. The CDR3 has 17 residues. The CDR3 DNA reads TGTGCCAGCAGTCCCCGTAGGGACAAGCACTTGAACACTGAAGCTTTCTTT. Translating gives CASSPRRDKHLNTEAFF.

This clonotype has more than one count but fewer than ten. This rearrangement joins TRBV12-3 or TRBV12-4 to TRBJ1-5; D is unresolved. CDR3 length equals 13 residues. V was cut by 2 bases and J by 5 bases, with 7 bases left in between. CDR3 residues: CASSLSRDQPQHF. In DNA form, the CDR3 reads TGTGCCAGCAGTTTATCGCGGGATCAGCCCCAGCATTTT.

DNA for the CDR3: TGCGCCAGCAGCTCTATAGCGGGAGCTTCCCACGAGCAGTACTTC. Amino acid sequence: CASSSIAGASHEQYF. The V call is TRBV5-1, the J call TRBJ2-7, with 9 bases aligning to TRBD2. The CDR3 extends over 15 amino acids. With V trimmed by 3 bases and J by 5 bases, 9 bases remained unmatched. Germline-derived CDR1 and CDR2 are SGHRS and YFSETQ.

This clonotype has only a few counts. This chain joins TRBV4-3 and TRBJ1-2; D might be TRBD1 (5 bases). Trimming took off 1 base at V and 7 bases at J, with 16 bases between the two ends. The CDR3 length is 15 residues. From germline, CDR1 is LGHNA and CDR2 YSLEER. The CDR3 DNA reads TGCGCCAGCAGCCAAGTATCCAGGGAAGGGGCTGGCTACACCTTC. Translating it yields CASSQVSREGAGYTF.

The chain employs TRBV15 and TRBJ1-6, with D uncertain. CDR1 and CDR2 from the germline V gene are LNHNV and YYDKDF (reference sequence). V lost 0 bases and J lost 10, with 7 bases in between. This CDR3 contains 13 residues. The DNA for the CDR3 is TGTGCCACCAGCAGAGAGGGTGGGTCACCCCTCCACTTT. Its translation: CATSREGGSPLHF.